Shown below are 9 T cell receptor beta chains from a single sample sequenced in a study of cytomegalovirus exposure and HLA in healthy donors. Both 60 Vbeta primers and 13 Jbeta primers went into the PCR. Sequenced by immunoSEQ multiplex PCR; TCRdb stores in-frame clones only, minus some. The data contain roughly 200,000 clones, roughly 85% of them singletons. Sequenced sample: PBMCs. These receptors were taken from a woman between 45 and 65 years old in good health and CMV-seronegative.

The J gene is TRBJ2-5, the V gene TRBV5-4; tentatively, D is TRBD1 (6 bases). Trimming removed 1 base at V and 11 bases at J, with 15 bases between. The germline gives CDR1 SGHNT, CDR2 YYREEE (reference sequence). The CDR3 is made up of 13 amino acids. CDR3 nucleotides: TGTGCCAGCAGCTTGTGGGGGCTGGGGGAGCAGTACTTC. This sequence encodes CASSLWGLGEQYF. The whole variable domain, filled in from reference TRBV5-4 and TRBJ2-5, reads ETGVTQSPTHLIKTRGQQVTLRCSSQSGHNTVSWYQQALGQGPQFIFQYYREEENGRGNFPPRFSGLQFPNYSSELNVNALELDDSALYLCASSLWGLGEQYFGPGTRLLVL.

This chain uses TRBV7-9 with TRBJ2-3, with 9 bases identical to TRBD1. The germline V gene has CDR1 SEHNR and CDR2 FQNEAQ (reference sequence). With 5 bases clipped from V and 4 bases from J, the junction kept 4 bases outside the gene matches. The CDR3 runs to 14 residues. CDR3 sequence reads: CASSLTGGADTQYF. CDR3 in DNA: TGTGCCAGCAGCCTAACAGGGGGCGCAGATACGCAGTATTTT.

In regard to this clone: Distinct nucleotide sequences in the sample also encode this CDR3. This CDR3 is CASSSTGELFF. The CDR3 region has the DNA TGTGCCAGCAGTTCGACCGGGGAGCTGTTTTTT. This chain links TRBV28 with TRBJ2-2; D is undetermined. Trimming cost V 4 bases and J 5 bases, with 2 bases left between them. The germline V gene has CDR1 MDHEN and CDR2 SYDVKM. The CDR3 length is 11 residues.

This chain uses TRBV11-1 with TRBJ2-7; D is perhaps TRBD1 (5 bases). Germline CDR1 reads SGHAT; CDR2 reads FQDESV (reference sequence). The CDR3 extends over 16 amino acids. Between the trimmed V and J ends, which lost 4 bases and 1 base, there was a span of 17 bases. The CDR3 DNA sequence: TGTGCCAGCAGCTCCCCCAAGCAGGGCGTATCCTACGAGCAGTACTTC. Protein product: CASSSPKQGVSYEQYF.

CDR3 in DNA: TGTGCCAGCAGCTCCGGCCTAGGGACAGCTAATGAAAAACTGTTTTTT. It translates to CASSSGLGTANEKLFF. The gene calls are TRBV11-1 and TRBJ1-4; 7 nucleotides align to TRBD1. The germline CDR1 and CDR2 sequences are SGHAT and FQDESV (reference sequence). The CDR3 consists of 16 residues. V shed 4 bases and J 3 bases; nucleotides not matched to a gene: 8.

The genes are TRBV5-1 and TRBJ1-4, with a possible D match to TRBD1 (5 bases). The V gene's germline CDR1 is SGHRS and CDR2 YFSETQ. The CDR3 is 16 residues long. V dropped 0 bases and J dropped 2 bases, with 11 bases sitting between them. The CDR3 nucleotides read TGCGCCAGCAGCTTGGACAGGCTAGGGACTAATGAAAAACTGTTTTTT. It translates to CASSLDRLGTNEKLFF. Looking up the rest from reference TRBV5-1 and TRBJ1-4 gives the full variable domain: KAGVTQTPRYLIKTRGQQVTLSCSPISGHRSVSWYQQTPGQGLQFLFEYFSETQRNKGNFPGRFSGRQFSNSRSEMNVSTLELGDSALYLCASSLDRLGTNEKLFFGSGTQLSVL.

The chain links TRBV20-1 to TRBJ1-2; D is unclear. There are 11 residues in the CDR3. The V gene's germline CDR1 is DFQATT and CDR2 SNEGSKA (reference sequence). V gave up 3 bases and J gave up 6 bases, with 8 bases separating them. This CDR3 is CSASRQDGYTF. The DNA for the CDR3 is TGCAGTGCTAGTCGCCAGGATGGCTACACCTTC.

The V gene is TRBV27, the J gene TRBJ2-3; 8 bases match TRBD1. CDR1 and CDR2 from the germline V gene are MNHEY and SMNVEV (reference sequence). The CDR3 spans 15 residues. J lost 5 bases, V lost 5 bases, and 9 bases had no gene match. The CDR3 sequence: CASSMRTGFKDTQYF. CDR3 nucleotides: TGTGCCAGCAGTATGCGGACAGGGTTTAAAGATACGCAGTATTTT.

The rearrangement joins TRBV25-1 to TRBJ1-2; TRBD1 is a possible D gene (5 bases). From germline, CDR1 is MGHDK and CDR2 SYGVNS. The CDR3 is 14 amino acids. V was clipped by 7 bases and J by 7 bases, with 19 bases between them. The CDR3 DNA sequence: TGTGCCAGCACCCAAAGGGGTACGTTCGGTGGCTACACCTTC. Translation gives CASTQRGTFGGYTF.